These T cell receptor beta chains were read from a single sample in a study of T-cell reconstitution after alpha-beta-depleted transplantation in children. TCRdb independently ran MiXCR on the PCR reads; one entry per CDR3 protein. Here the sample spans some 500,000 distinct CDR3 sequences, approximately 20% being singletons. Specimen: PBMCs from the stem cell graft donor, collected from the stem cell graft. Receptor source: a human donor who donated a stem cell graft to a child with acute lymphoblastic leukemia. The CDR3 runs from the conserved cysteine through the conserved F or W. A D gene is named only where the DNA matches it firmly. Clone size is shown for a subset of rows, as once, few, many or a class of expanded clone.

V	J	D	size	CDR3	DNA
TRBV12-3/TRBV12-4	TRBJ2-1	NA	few	CASIFDSTTDLSYNEQFF	TGTGCCAGCATTTTCGACTCCACCACCGACCTCTCCTACAATGAGCAGTTCTTC
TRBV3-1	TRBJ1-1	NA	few	CASSQDRVNTEAFF	TGTGCCAGCAGCCAAGACAGGGTGAATACTGAAGCTTTCTTT
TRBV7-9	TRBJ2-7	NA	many	CASSLGKDGFYEQYF	TGTGCCAGCAGCTTAGGGAAGGACGGTTTCTACGAGCAGTACTTC
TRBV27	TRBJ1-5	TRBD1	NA	CASRRGGGGADNQPQHF	TGTGCCAGCAGGCGAGGGGGAGGGGGCGCGGACAATCAGCCCCAGCATTTT
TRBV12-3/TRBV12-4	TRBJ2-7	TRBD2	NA	CASSLELAGGPYEQYF	TGTGCCAGCAGTTTAGAGTTAGCGGGAGGGCCGTACGAGCAGTACTTC
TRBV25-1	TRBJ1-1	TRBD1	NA	CASKQGVLREAFF	TGTGCCAGCAAGCAGGGGGTGTTACGTGAAGCTTTCTTT
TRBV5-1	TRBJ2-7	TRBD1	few	CASSANTGGYEQYF	TGCGCCAGCAGCGCCAACACAGGGGGCTACGAGCAGTACTTC
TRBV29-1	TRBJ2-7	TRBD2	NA	CSAGLADYEQYF	TGCAGCGCCGGGCTAGCGGACTACGAGCAGTACTTC
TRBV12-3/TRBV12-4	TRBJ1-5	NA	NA	CASRPSGQPQHF	TGTGCCAGCAGGCCCTCCGGCCAGCCCCAGCATTTT
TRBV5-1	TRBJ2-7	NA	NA	CASSPWDQPSNEQYF	TGCGCCAGCAGCCCATGGGACCAGCCCAGCAACGAGCAGTACTTC
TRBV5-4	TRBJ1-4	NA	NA	CASSRPGDNEKLFF	TGTGCCAGCAGCCGACCCGGGGATAATGAAAAACTGTTTTTT
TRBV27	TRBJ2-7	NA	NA	CASSLSRPLLAASYEQYF	TGTGCCAGCAGTTTAAGCCGCCCTCTACTAGCTGCCTCCTACGAGCAGTACTTC
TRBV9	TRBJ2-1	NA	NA	CASSLRKVDNEQFF	TGTGCCAGCAGCCTACGTAAGGTTGACAATGAGCAGTTCTTC
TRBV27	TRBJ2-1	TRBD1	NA	CASSLDRVGEQFF	TGTGCCAGCAGTTTGGACAGGGTTGGTGAGCAGTTCTTC
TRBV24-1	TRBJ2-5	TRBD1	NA	CATSDLGRGPQETQYF	TGTGCCACCAGTGATTTGGGCAGGGGGCCCCAAGAGACCCAGTACTTC
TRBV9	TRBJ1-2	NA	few	CASSVRQNANYGYTF	TGTGCCAGCAGCGTAAGGCAGAACGCTAACTATGGCTACACCTTC
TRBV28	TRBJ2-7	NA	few	CASSLTQISGEQYF	TGTGCCAGCAGTTTAACACAGATCAGTGGAGAGCAGTACTTC
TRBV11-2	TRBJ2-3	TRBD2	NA	CASSIKSYSGRGSTDTQYF	TGTGCCAGCAGTATCAAGTCCTATAGCGGGAGAGGGAGCACAGATACGCAGTATTTT
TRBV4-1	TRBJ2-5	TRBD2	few	CASSQYFPGTSVQETQYF	TGCGCCAGCAGCCAATACTTTCCCGGGACTAGCGTTCAAGAGACCCAGTACTTC
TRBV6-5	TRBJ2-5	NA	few	CASSYSGQGRRETQYF	TGTGCCAGCAGTTACTCGGGGCAGGGGAGAAGAGAGACCCAGTACTTC
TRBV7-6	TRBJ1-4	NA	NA	CASSSLLGDEKLFF	TGTGCCAGCAGCTCCCTACTTGGAGATGAAAAACTGTTTTTT
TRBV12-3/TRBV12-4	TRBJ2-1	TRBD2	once	CADRKGGSSFNEQFF	TGTGCCGACCGTAAAGGCGGGAGTAGCTTCAATGAGCAGTTCTTC
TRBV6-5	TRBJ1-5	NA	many	CAGTQGTENQPQHF	TGTGCCGGAACCCAGGGGACCGAGAATCAGCCCCAGCATTTT
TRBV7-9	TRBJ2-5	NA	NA	CASSFGILGERETQYF	TGTGCCAGCAGCTTCGGAATTTTGGGGGAGCGGGAGACCCAGTACTTC
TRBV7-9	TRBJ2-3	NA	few	CASGKGDTQYF	TGTGCCAGCGGTAAGGGAGATACGCAGTATTTT
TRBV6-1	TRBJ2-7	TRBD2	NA	CASSEKLAGAREQYF	TGTGCCAGCAGTGAAAAACTAGCGGGAGCAAGGGAGCAGTACTTC
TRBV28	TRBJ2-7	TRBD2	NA	CASTLREGQDEQYF	TGTGCCAGCACTCTACGGGAGGGCCAAGACGAGCAGTACTTC
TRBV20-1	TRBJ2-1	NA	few	CSARVGSYNEQFF	TGCAGTGCCCGGGTGGGCTCCTACAATGAGCAGTTCTTC